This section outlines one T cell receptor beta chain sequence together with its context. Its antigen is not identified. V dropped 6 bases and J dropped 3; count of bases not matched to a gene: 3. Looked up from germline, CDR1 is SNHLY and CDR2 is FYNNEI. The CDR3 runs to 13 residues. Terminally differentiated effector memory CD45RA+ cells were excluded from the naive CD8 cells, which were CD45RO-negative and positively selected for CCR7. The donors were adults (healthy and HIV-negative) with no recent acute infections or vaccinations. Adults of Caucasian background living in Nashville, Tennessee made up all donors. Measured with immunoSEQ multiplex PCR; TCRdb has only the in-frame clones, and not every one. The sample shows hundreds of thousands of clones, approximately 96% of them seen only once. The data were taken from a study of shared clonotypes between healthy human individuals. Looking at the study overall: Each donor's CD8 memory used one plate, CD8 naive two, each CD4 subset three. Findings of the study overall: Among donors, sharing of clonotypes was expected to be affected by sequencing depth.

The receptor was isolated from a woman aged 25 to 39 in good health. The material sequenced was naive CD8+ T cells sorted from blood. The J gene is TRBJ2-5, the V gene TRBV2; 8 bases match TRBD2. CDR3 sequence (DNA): TGTGCCAGCAGACTAGCGGACAAAGAGACCCAGTACTTC. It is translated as CASRLADKETQYF.